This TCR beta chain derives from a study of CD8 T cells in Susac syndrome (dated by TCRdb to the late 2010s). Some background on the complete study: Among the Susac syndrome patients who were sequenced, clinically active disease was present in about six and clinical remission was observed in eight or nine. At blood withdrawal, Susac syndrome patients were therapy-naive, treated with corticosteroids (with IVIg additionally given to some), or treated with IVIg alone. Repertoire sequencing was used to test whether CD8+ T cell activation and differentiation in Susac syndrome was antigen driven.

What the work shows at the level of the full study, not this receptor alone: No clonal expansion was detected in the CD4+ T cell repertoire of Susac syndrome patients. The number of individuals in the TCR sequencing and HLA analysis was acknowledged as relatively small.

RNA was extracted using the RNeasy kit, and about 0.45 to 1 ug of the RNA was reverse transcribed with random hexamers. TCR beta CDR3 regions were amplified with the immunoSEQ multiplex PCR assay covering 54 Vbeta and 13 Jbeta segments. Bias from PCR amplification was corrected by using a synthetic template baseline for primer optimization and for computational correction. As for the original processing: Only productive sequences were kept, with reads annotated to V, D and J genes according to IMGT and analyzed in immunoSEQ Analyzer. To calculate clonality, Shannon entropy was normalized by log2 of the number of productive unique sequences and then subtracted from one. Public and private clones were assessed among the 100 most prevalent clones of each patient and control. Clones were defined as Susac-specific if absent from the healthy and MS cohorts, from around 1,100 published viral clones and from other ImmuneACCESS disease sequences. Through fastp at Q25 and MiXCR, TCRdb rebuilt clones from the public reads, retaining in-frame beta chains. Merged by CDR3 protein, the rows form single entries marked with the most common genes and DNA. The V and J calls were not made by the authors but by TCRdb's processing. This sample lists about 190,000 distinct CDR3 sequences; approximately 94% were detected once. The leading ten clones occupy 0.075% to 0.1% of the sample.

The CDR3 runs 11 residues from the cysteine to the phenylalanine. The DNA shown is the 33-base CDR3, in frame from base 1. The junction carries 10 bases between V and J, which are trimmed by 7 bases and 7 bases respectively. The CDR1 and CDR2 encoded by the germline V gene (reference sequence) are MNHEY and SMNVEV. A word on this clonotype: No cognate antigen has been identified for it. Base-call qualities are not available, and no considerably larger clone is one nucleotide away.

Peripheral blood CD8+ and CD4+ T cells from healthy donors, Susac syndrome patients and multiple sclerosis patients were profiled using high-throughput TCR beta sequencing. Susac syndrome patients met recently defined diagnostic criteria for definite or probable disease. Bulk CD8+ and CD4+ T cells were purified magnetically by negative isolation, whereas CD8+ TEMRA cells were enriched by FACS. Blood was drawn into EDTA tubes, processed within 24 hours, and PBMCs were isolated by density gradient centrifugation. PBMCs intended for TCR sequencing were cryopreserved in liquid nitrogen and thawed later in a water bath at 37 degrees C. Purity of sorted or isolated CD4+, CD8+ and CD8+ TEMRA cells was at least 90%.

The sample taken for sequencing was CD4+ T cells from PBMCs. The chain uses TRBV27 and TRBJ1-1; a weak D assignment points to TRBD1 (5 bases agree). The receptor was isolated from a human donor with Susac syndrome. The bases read TGTGCCAGCACTAGGGGAATTGAAGCTTTCTTT. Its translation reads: CASTRGIEAFF.